A single sample gave rise to the 6 T cell receptor beta chains below, sequenced in a study of T cells in narcolepsy. Repertoires were generated with immunoSEQ multiplex PCR, while TCRdb's copy carries only in-frame clones and drops some. Here the sample spans tens of thousands of clones, approximately 85% being singletons. What was sequenced was memory (CD45RA-) CD4+ T cells from blood. These receptors were taken from a human donor in good health.

The rearrangement joins TRBV4-1 to TRBJ2-7; D is unresolved. The CDR3 length is 15 residues. With 3 bases removed from V and 1 base from J, the gap between germline ends came to 13 bases. The V gene's germline CDR1 is MGHRA and CDR2 YSYEKL. The CDR3: CASSQAGRISYEQYF. The CDR3 DNA sequence: TGCGCCAGCAGCCAGGCTGGACGCATATCCTACGAGCAGTACTTC.

V and J are TRBV7-9 and TRBJ1-1, with 8 bases fitting TRBD1. The CDR3 has 14 amino acids. In germline, CDR1 is SEHNR, CDR2 FQNEAQ (reference sequence). Losses at the gene ends were 2 bases for V and 4 bases for J; bases not matched to a gene: 3. CDR3 sequence reads: CASSLQGASTEAFF. CDR3 coding DNA: TGTGCCAGCAGCTTACAGGGGGCGAGCACTGAAGCTTTCTTT.

The V and J genes are TRBV7-9 and TRBJ1-4; D gene unclear. The length of the CDR3 is 15 residues. The germline V gene has CDR1 SEHNR and CDR2 FQNEAQ (reference sequence). Trimming shortened V by 1 base and J by 8 bases, and 14 bases separated the two germline ends. CDR3 in amino acids: CASSLGGPEGEKLFF. CDR3 bases: TGTGCCAGCAGCTTAGGCGGCCCTGAGGGCGAAAAACTGTTTTTT.

This sequence joins TRBV6-1 and TRBJ2-7; no reliable D call. CDR1 and CDR2 from the germline V gene are MNHNS and SASEGT. The CDR3 sequence is 13 residues long. Trimming pared 6 bases from V and 1 base from J, leaving 10 bases between. Here the CDR3 reads CASRVLGSYEQYF. The CDR3 DNA follows: TGTGCCAGCAGAGTCCTAGGATCCTACGAGCAGTACTTC.

This chain connects TRBV6-6 to TRBJ2-7; TRBD1 agrees at 9 bases. The ends lost 7 bases at V and 4 bases at J; junction bases unmatched: 11. CDR1 MNHNY and CDR2 SVGAGI come from the germline V gene (reference sequence). The CDR3 sequence is 15 residues long. The CDR3 is CASTPRQGVVYEQYF. The CDR3, as DNA: TGTGCCAGCACCCCGCGACAGGGGGTGGTGTACGAGCAGTACTTC.

The chain uses TRBV6-1 and TRBJ2-3, with 10 bases identical to TRBD2. There are 15 residues in the CDR3. In germline, CDR1 is MNHNS, CDR2 SASEGT. J was trimmed by 1 base and V by 6 bases; bases with no gene match: 4. CDR3 in DNA: TGTGCCAGCAGAACCGGGACTAGCGGCACAGATACGCAGTATTTT. Translated: CASRTGTSGTDTQYF.